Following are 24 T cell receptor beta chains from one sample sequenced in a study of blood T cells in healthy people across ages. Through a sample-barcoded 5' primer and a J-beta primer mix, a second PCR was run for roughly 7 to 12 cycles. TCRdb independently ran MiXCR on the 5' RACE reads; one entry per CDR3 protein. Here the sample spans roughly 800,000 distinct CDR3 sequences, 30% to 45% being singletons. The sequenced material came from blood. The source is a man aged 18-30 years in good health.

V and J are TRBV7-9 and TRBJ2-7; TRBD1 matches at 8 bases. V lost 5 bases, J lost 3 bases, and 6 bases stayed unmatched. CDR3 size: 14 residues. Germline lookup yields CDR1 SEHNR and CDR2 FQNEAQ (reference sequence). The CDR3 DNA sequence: TGTGCCAGCAGCCCAGGGGGCAGCCACTACGAGCAGTACTTC. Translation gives CASSPGGSHYEQYF. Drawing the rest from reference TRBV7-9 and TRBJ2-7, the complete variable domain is DTGVSQNPRHKITKRGQNVTFRCDPISEHNRLYWYRQTLGQGPEFLTYFQNEAQLEKSRLLSDRFSAERPKGSFSTLEIQRTEQGDSAMYLCASSPGGSHYEQYFGPGTRLTVT.

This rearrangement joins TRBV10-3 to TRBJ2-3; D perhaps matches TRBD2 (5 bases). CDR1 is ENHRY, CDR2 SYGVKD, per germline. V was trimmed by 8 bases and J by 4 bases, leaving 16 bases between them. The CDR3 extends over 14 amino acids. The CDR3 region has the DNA TGTGCCATCGGTGGGCAGAGCGGCGCAGATACGCAGTATTTT. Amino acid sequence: CAIGGQSGADTQYF.

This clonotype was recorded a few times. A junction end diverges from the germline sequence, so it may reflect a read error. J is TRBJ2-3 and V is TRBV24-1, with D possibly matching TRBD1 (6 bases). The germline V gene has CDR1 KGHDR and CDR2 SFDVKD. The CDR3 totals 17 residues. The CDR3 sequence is CATSDFGRGQPTDTQYF. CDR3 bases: TGTGCCACCAGCGATTTTGGTAGGGGACAACCCACAGATACGCAGTATTTT.

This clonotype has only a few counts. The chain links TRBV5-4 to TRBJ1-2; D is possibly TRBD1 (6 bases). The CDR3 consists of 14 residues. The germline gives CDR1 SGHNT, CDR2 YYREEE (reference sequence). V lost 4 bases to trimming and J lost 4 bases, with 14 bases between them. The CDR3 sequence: CASSAEQGPYGYTF. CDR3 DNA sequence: TGTGCCAGCAGCGCCGAACAGGGACCCTATGGCTACACCTTC.

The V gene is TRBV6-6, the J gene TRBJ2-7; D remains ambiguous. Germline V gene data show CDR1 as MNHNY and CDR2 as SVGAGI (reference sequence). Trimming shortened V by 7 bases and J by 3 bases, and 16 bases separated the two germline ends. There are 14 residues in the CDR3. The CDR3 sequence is CASTYLGVCYEQYF. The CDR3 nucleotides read TGTGCCAGCACCTACCTTGGGGTATGCTACGAGCAGTACTTC.

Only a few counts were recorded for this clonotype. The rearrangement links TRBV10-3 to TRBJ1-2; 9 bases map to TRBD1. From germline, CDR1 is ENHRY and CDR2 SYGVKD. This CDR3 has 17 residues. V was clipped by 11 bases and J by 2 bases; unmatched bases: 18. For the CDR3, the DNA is TGTGCCTCACATCGGGGGGAGGGGACAGGGCGAAACTATGGCTACACCTTC. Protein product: CASHRGEGTGRNYGYTF.

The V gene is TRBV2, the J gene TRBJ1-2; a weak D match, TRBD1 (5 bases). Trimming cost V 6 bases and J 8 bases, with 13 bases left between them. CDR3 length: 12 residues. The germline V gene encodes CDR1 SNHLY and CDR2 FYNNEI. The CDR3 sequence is CASSPAGDGYTF. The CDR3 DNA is TGTGCCAGCAGCCCAGCGGGGGACGGCTACACCTTC. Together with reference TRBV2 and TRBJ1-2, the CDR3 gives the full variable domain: EPEVTQTPSHQVTQMGQEVILRCVPISNHLYFYWYRQILGQKVEFLVSFYNNEISEKSEIFDDQFSVERPDGSNFTLKIRSTKLEDSAMYFCASSPAGDGYTFGSGTRLTVV.

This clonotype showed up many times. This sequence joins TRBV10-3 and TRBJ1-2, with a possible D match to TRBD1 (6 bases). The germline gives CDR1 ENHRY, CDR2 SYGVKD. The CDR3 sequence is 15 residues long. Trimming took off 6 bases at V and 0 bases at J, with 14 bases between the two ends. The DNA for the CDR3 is TGTGCCATCAGCCCAGGGGAGGGGACTAACTATGGCTACACCTTC. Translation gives CAISPGEGTNYGYTF.

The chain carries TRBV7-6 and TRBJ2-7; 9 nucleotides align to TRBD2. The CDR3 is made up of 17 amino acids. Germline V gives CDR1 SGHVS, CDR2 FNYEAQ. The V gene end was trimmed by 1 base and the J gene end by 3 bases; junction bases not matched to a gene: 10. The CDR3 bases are TGTGCCAGCAGCTTAGGGGTGGGGGGGACTAGCAACTACGAGCAGTACTTC. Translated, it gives CASSLGVGGTSNYEQYF.

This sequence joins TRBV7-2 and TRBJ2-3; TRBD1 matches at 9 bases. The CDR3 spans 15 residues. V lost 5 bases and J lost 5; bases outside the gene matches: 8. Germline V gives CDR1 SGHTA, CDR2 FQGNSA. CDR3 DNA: TGTGCCAGCAGCCCTGGGACAGGGTTTGGAGATACGCAGTATTTT. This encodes CASSPGTGFGDTQYF.

The CDR3 sequence: CASSSWGGNQPQHF. The DNA of the CDR3 is TGCGCCAGCAGCTCGTGGGGAGGGAATCAGCCCCAGCATTTT. V is TRBV5-1 and J is TRBJ1-5; D ambiguous. The CDR3 covers 14 residues. V was shortened by 3 bases and J by 4 bases, with 11 bases between the two germline ends. Germline lookup yields CDR1 SGHRS and CDR2 YFSETQ.

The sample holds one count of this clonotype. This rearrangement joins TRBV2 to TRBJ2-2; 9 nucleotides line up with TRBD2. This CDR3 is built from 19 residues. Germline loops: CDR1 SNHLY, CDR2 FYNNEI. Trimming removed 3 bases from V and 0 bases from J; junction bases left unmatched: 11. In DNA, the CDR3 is TGTGCCAGCAGTGAGCCGAGCGGGGGGCCGCTCGCGAACACCGGGGAGCTGTTTTTT. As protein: CASSEPSGGPLANTGELFF.

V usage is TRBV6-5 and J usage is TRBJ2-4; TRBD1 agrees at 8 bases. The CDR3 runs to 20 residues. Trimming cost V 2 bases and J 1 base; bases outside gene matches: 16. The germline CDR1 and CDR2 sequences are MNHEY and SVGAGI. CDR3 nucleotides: TGTGCCAGCAGTTACCCCTACCGGACAGGGTGTTTCGACGCCAAAAACATTCAGTACTTC. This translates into CASSYPYRTGCFDAKNIQYF.

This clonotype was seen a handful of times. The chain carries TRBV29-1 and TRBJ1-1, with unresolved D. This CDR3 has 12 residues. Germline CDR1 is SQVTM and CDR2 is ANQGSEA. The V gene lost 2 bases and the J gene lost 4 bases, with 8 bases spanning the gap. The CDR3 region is CSVEFQGTEAFF. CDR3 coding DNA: TGCAGCGTTGAATTCCAAGGCACTGAAGCTTTCTTT.

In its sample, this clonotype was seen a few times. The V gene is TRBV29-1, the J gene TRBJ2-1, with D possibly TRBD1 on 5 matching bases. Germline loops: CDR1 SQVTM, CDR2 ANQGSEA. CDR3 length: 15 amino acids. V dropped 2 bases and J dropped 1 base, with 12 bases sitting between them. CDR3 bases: TGCAGCGTTGAACAGGGTTTACGGTCCTACAATGAGCAGTTCTTC. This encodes CSVEQGLRSYNEQFF.

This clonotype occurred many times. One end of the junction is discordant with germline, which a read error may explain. CDR3 bases: TGTGCCAGCAGCTTAGGGCCAAGCTCCTACGAGCAGTACTTC. Its protein is CASSLGPSSYEQYF. The chain has TRBV5-1 and TRBJ2-7; D is unresolved. Germline V gene lookup returns CDR1 SGHRS and CDR2 YFSETQ. The CDR3 is 14 amino acids.

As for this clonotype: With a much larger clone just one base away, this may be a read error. Here the CDR3 reads CAGTPEGIQETQYF. DNA for the CDR3: TGTGCCGGCACCCCAGAGGGCATACAAGAGACCCAGTACTTC. J is TRBJ2-5 and V is TRBV12-3 or TRBV12-4; weak D call: TRBD2 (5 bases). The CDR3 has 14 amino acids. Trimming took 11 bases from V and 2 from J, leaving 18 bases between them.

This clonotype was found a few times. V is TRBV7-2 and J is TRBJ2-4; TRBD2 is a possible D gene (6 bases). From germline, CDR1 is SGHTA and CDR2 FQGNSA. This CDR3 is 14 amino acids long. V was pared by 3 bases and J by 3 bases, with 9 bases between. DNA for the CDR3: TGTGCCAGCAGCTTCGGAGGGTTCAAAAACATTCAGTACTTC. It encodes CASSFGGFKNIQYF.

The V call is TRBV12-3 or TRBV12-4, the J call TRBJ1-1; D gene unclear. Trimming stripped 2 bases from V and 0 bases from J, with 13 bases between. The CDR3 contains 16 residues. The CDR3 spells CASSLRTTNLNTEAFF. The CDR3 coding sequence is TGTGCCAGCAGTTTACGTACTACGAACTTGAACACTGAAGCTTTCTTT.

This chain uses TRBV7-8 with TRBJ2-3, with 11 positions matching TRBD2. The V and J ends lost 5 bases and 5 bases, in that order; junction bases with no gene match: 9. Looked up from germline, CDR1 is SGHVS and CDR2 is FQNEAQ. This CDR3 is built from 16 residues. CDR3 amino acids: CASSPHSGGALDTQYF. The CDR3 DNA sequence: TGTGCCAGCAGCCCACATAGCGGGGGGGCCCTAGATACGCAGTATTTT.

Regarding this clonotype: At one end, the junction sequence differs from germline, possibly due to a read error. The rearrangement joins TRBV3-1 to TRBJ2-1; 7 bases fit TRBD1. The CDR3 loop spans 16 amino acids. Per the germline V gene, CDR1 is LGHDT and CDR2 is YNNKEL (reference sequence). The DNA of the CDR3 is TGTGCCAGCAGCCAAGAAGTCCAGGGGGATTACAGTGAGCAGTTCTTC. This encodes CASSQEVQGDYSEQFF.

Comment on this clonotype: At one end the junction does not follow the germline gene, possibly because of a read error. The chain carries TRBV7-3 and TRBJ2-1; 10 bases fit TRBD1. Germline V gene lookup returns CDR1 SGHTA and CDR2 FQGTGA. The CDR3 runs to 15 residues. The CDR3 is CAGSTTGGHRNEQFF. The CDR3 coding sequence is TGTGCCGGCAGTACGACAGGGGGCCACAGGAATGAGCAGTTCTTC.

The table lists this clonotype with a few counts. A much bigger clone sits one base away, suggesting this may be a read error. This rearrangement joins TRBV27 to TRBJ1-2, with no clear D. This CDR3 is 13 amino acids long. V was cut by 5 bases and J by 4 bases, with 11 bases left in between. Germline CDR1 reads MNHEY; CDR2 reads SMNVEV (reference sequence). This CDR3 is CASSVAPFYGYTF. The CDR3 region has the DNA TGTGCCAGCAGTGTAGCCCCCTTCTATGGCTACACCTTC.

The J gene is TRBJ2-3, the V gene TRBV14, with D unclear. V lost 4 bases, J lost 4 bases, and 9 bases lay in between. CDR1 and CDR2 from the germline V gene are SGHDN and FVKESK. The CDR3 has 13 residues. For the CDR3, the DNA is TGTGCCAGCAGCCCAGGTTTTGCAGATACGCAGTATTTT. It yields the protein CASSPGFADTQYF.